A single sample is the source of the 30 T cell receptor beta chains below, sequenced in a study of blood T cell repertoires in COVID-19. TCRdb's table, derived via immunoSEQ multiplex PCR, lists solely in-frame clones and lacks some. The sample records roughly 260,000 clones, 86% being singletons. Sequencing was done on a sample of peripheral blood. The receptors stem from a man aged 40-49 years who had recovered from COVID-19.

This clone is a singleton in its sample. This sequence joins TRBV7-2 and TRBJ2-2, with D maybe TRBD2 (6 bases). The germline gives CDR1 SGHTA, CDR2 FQGNSA. The CDR3 totals 15 residues. V was pared by 3 bases and J by 6 bases, with 14 bases between. The CDR3 nucleotides read TGTGCCAGCAGCTTGGGGACTCCGACTTCCGGGGAGCTGTTTTTT. It codes for CASSLGTPTSGELFF. Variable domain in full (rest from reference TRBV7-2 and TRBJ2-2): GAGVSQSPSNKVTEKGKDVELRCDPISGHTALYWYRQSLGQGLEFLIYFQGNSAPDKSGLPSDRFSAERTGGSVSTLTIQRTQQEDSAVYLCASSLGTPTSGELFFGEGSRLTVL.

This clone was recorded a few times. The rearrangement uses TRBV5-6 and TRBJ1-2; D unclear. The CDR3 is 13 residues long. Germline CDR1 is SGHDT and CDR2 is YYEEEE. V was cut by 2 bases and J by 8 bases, with 13 bases left in between. The CDR3 sequence: CASSLKVAGGYTF. DNA for the CDR3: TGTGCCAGCAGCTTAAAGGTGGCGGGCGGCTACACCTTC.

This clone was observed a few times. The genes are TRBV6-1 and TRBJ2-1; 12 bases fit TRBD1. Trimming at V came to 4 bases and at J to 8 bases, leaving 9 bases not matched to a gene. This CDR3 has 16 residues. The germline V gene has CDR1 MNHNS and CDR2 SASEGT. The CDR3 DNA reads as TGTGCCAGCAGTGTGGGGGGGACAGGGGGCTGGGATGAGCAGTTCTTC. Its protein is CASSVGGTGGWDEQFF.

The genes are TRBV6-5 and TRBJ2-3; TRBD2 is a possible D gene (6 bases). The length of the CDR3 is 15 residues. Germline CDR1 is MNHEY and CDR2 is SVGAGI. The ends were cut back, 7 bases at V and 6 bases at J, with 20 bases in the middle. The CDR3 region has the DNA TGTGCCAGCACTCCCCCTGGGACTCCCAATGATACGCAGTATTTT. Its protein product is CASTPPGTPNDTQYF.

There are a few counts of this clone. V and J are TRBV7-9 and TRBJ2-3, with D maybe TRBD2 (6 bases). This CDR3 has 16 amino acids. V was shortened by 1 base and J by 6 bases, with 17 bases between the two germline ends. CDR1 is SEHNR, CDR2 FQNEAQ, per germline (reference sequence). The CDR3 DNA sequence: TGTGCCAGCAGCTTAGTCGTGGGACTGACGTCGGATACGCAGTATTTT. This codes for CASSLVVGLTSDTQYF.

V usage is TRBV19 and J usage is TRBJ1-2; TRBD1 matches at 7 bases. V shed 6 bases, J shed 5 bases, and the junction held 15 bases outside the gene matches. CDR3 length: 16 amino acids. Germline CDR1 and CDR2: LNHDA and SQIVND (reference sequence). CDR3: CASRGIRDSNLYGYTF. CDR3 bases: TGTGCCAGTAGGGGGATCCGGGACAGCAATCTATATGGCTACACCTTC.

The chain uses TRBV10-3 and TRBJ1-1; no reliable D call. CDR3 length: 12 amino acids. Trimming stripped 3 bases from V and 8 bases from J, with 10 bases between. The germline V gene has CDR1 ENHRY and CDR2 SYGVKD. The CDR3 DNA is TGTGCCATCAGTGAAGGAGCGTCGGAAGCTTTCTTT. Translation gives CAISEGASEAFF.

The rearrangement joins TRBV7-9 to TRBJ2-3; D may be TRBD2 (5 bases). This CDR3 is 15 amino acids long. Germline-derived CDR1 and CDR2 are SEHNR and FQNEAQ (reference sequence). The ends were cut back, 2 bases at V and 4 bases at J, with 13 bases in the middle. This chain's CDR3 is CASSLFGSDADTQYF. The CDR3, as DNA: TGTGCCAGCAGCTTATTTGGTAGCGACGCAGATACGCAGTATTTT.

The chain is built from TRBV28 and TRBJ1-1, with D possibly being TRBD1 (5 bases). Germline loops: CDR1 MDHEN, CDR2 SYDVKM. The V gene lost 8 bases and the J gene lost 6 bases, with 10 bases spanning the gap. The CDR3 sequence is 11 residues long. CDR3: CASQTESEAFF. In DNA, the CDR3 is TGTGCCAGCCAGACAGAATCTGAAGCTTTCTTT.

The chain is built from TRBV5-4 and TRBJ2-1; no definite D call. The germline CDR1 and CDR2 sequences are SGHNT and YYREEE (reference sequence). The length of the CDR3 is 13 residues. Trimming took 7 bases from V and 0 from J, leaving 8 bases between them. The CDR3 reads CASARSSYNEQFF. The CDR3 DNA follows: TGTGCCAGCGCGAGGAGCTCCTACAATGAGCAGTTCTTC.

The chain employs TRBV6-4 and TRBJ2-6, with D possibly TRBD1 on 5 matching bases. Germline CDR1 MRHNA, CDR2 SNTAGT. The CDR3 spans 14 residues. Between the trimmed V and J ends, which lost 6 bases and 4 bases, there was a span of 10 bases. The CDR3 coding sequence is TGTGCCAGCAGCAGGGATTCCGGGGCCAACGTCCTGACTTTC. Translated, it gives CASSRDSGANVLTF.

In this sample, this clone turned up a few times. The gene calls are TRBV6-1 and TRBJ2-6, with D possibly TRBD2 on 5 matching bases. This CDR3 has 19 residues. The germline V gene has CDR1 MNHNS and CDR2 SASEGT. With 4 bases removed from V and 3 bases from J, the gap between germline ends came to 22 bases. The CDR3 DNA is TGTGCCAGCAGTGCCGCCGGAACTAGAAATTTGGGTGGGGCCAACGTCCTGACTTTC. Translation gives CASSAAGTRNLGGANVLTF.

The chain joins TRBV10-1 to TRBJ2-5, with D possibly being TRBD2 (6 bases). The CDR3 runs 15 residues. Per the germline V gene, CDR1 is WNHNN and CDR2 is SYGVQD (reference sequence). V was shortened by 0 bases and J by 3 bases, with 11 bases between the two germline ends. DNA of the CDR3: TGCGCCAGCAGTGAGTCCGGGACTCCGGAAGAGACCCAGTACTTC. It translates to CASSESGTPEETQYF.

The CDR3 DNA sequence: TGTGCCCCCGACATAGGGACAGCACACTTCTCTGGGGCCAACGTCCTGACTTTC. The encoded protein is CAPDIGTAHFSGANVLTF. V and J are TRBV21-1 and TRBJ2-6; TRBD1, the table's D call, was not compared with the DNA. TRBV21-1 is described as a pseudogene. The CDR3 has 18 amino acids.

This clone was seen a single time. The chain carries TRBV18 and TRBJ2-2; D remains unclear. Germline V CDR1 and CDR2: KGHSH, LQKENI. The CDR3 loop spans 15 amino acids. The V gene lost 4 bases and the J gene lost 2 bases, with 11 bases spanning the gap. The CDR3 DNA sequence: TGTGCCAGCTCACAAATAGAATCTAACACCGGGGAGCTGTTTTTT. Translating it yields CASSQIESNTGELFF. Supplemented by reference TRBV18 and TRBJ2-2, the full variable domain reads NAGVMQNPRHLVRRRGQEARLRCSPMKGHSHVYWYRQLPEEGLKFMVYLQKENIIDESGMPKERFSAEFPKEGPSILRIQQVVRGDSAAYFCASSQIESNTGELFFGEGSRLTVL.

V is TRBV15 and J is TRBJ1-1; unclear D gene. Per germline, CDR1 LNHNV and CDR2 YYDKDF (reference sequence). This CDR3 has 14 amino acids. Trimming took off 0 bases at V and 3 bases at J, with 8 bases between the two ends. The CDR3 loop is CATSRDRGHTEAFF. The CDR3 DNA reads TGTGCCACCAGCAGAGATCGGGGTCACACTGAAGCTTTCTTT.

The V and J genes are TRBV9 and TRBJ2-7; tentatively, D is TRBD2 (6 bases). The germline CDR1 and CDR2 sequences are SGDLS and YYNGEE. The CDR3 is 18 residues long. Trimming cost V 0 bases and J 3 bases, with 22 bases left between them. The DNA for the CDR3 is TGTGCCAGCAGCGTAGCCGAGGTGATAGGGCCGGGGGACTACGAGCAGTACTTC. It translates to CASSVAEVIGPGDYEQYF.

The chain combines TRBV3-1 (or the pseudogene TRBV3-2) with TRBJ2-1; D is perhaps TRBD1 (6 bases). V was trimmed by 4 bases and J by 7 bases, leaving 20 bases between them. Germline CDR1 and CDR2: LGHDT and YNNKEL (reference sequence). This CDR3 spans 16 amino acids. For the CDR3, the DNA is TGTGCCAGCAGCCCCTTTTGGCCCCAGGGGTCGAATGAGCAGTTCTTC. It codes for CASSPFWPQGSNEQFF.

The V gene is TRBV7-2, the J gene TRBJ2-1, with 7 bases identical to TRBD1. CDR1 is SGHTA and CDR2 is FQGNSA in the germline V gene. This CDR3 region has 16 residues. Trimming removed 0 bases from V and 0 bases from J; junction bases left unmatched: 2. The CDR3 loop reads CASSLAGQTSYNEQFF. CDR3 sequence (DNA): TGTGCCAGCAGCTTAGCGGGACAGACCTCCTACAATGAGCAGTTCTTC.

The CDR3 bases are TGTGCCAGCAGCTTATTCAGTGCAACTAATGAAAAACTGTTTTTT. Protein sequence: CASSLFSATNEKLFF. The V and J genes are TRBV7-9 and TRBJ1-4; D gene unclear. V lost 2 bases and J 0 bases, leaving 7 bases between the germline ends. CDR1 is SEHNR and CDR2 is FQNEAQ in the germline V gene (reference sequence). The CDR3 spans 15 residues.

The genes are TRBV10-2 and TRBJ1-5, with D possibly TRBD1 on 6 matching bases. Germline V lookup: CDR1 WSHSY, CDR2 SAAADI. V shed 7 bases and J shed 1 base, with 11 bases lying between them. The CDR3 is 14 residues long. The CDR3 DNA is TGCGCCAGCAAGGGGGTGTTGAGCAATCAGCCCCAGCATTTT. Amino acid sequence: CASKGVLSNQPQHF.

V and J are TRBV7-8 and TRBJ2-2; 10 nucleotides agree with TRBD2. The V gene's germline CDR1 is SGHVS and CDR2 FQNEAQ. This CDR3 is built from 19 residues. The V and J ends lost 3 bases and 8 bases, in that order; junction bases with no gene match: 18. The CDR3 DNA reads TGTGCCAGCAGCTTCATACCCCAGGGACTAGCGAGAGTTGGGGGGGAGCTGTTTTTT. Amino acid sequence: CASSFIPQGLARVGGELFF.

This clone showed up many times. This sequence joins TRBV5-4 and TRBJ2-7, with 13 bases fitting TRBD2. CDR3 length equals 16 residues. Germline V lookup: CDR1 SGHNT, CDR2 YYREEE (reference sequence). V lost 1 base to trimming and J lost 3 bases; unmatched junction nucleotides: 4. Written as DNA, the CDR3 is TGTGCCAGCAGCTTGCCCCGGACTAGCGGGGGCTACGAGCAGTACTTC. Translating it yields CASSLPRTSGGYEQYF.

The chain is built from TRBV18 and TRBJ2-7, with D perhaps matching TRBD1 (6 bases). CDR1 and CDR2 from the germline V gene are KGHSH and LQKENI. CDR3 length: 14 amino acids. Trimming stripped 6 bases from V and 5 bases from J, with 17 bases between. The CDR3 DNA sequence: TGTGCCAGCTCCCCAGGGGAGTTTAGCAACGAGCAGTACTTC. Protein: CASSPGEFSNEQYF.

The chain employs TRBV14 and TRBJ2-1; possibly TRBD2 for D (5 bases). V was trimmed by 0 bases and J by 0 bases, leaving 12 bases between them. Germline V lookup: CDR1 SGHDN, CDR2 FVKESK. The length of the CDR3 is 17 residues. The CDR3 DNA reads as TGTGCCAGCAGCCAAGATATTTCGGGGAGCTCCTACAATGAGCAGTTCTTC. It yields the protein CASSQDISGSSYNEQFF.

V and J are TRBV5-1 and TRBJ1-2; tentative D call: TRBD1 (6 bases). The germline gives CDR1 SGHRS, CDR2 YFSETQ. The germline V and J ends were trimmed by 4 bases and 8 bases, with 21 bases remaining between them. The CDR3 consists of 15 residues. The CDR3 loop is CASSVNIRDKEGYTF. CDR3 nucleotide sequence: TGCGCCAGCAGCGTTAACATCCGGGACAAGGAGGGCTACACCTTC. Full variable domain (missing parts from reference TRBV5-1 and TRBJ1-2): KAGVTQTPRYLIKTRGQQVTLSCSPISGHRSVSWYQQTPGQGLQFLFEYFSETQRNKGNFPGRFSGRQFSNSRSEMNVSTLELGDSALYLCASSVNIRDKEGYTFGSGTRLTVV.

The V call is TRBV7-2, the J call TRBJ1-2; a possible D gene is TRBD1 (5 bases). The CDR3 is 13 residues long. Germline V CDR1 and CDR2: SGHTA, FQGNSA. V was cut by 1 base and J by 13 bases, with 16 bases left in between. The CDR3 DNA sequence: TGTGCCAGCAGCTTAGGAGAGGTCCGGGGGATCACCTTC. It yields the protein CASSLGEVRGITF.

CDR3 sequence reads: CASSAGSSGYEQYF. CDR3 DNA: TGTGCCAGCAGCGCCGGGTCTAGCGGTTACGAGCAGTACTTC. This chain joins TRBV9 and TRBJ2-7; 7 positions match TRBD2. The germline V gene encodes CDR1 SGDLS and CDR2 YYNGEE. V was clipped by 3 bases and J by 4 bases; unmatched bases: 7. The CDR3 has 14 residues.

In this sample, this clone turned up once. V and J are TRBV27 and TRBJ2-7, with 9 bases matching TRBD1. V was clipped by 4 bases and J by 5 bases; unmatched bases: 9. The CDR3 is 15 residues long. Per the germline V gene, CDR1 is MNHEY and CDR2 is SMNVEV (reference sequence). The CDR3 reads CASSSRDRALHEQYF. CDR3 coding DNA: TGTGCCAGCAGTTCCCGGGACAGGGCTCTCCACGAGCAGTACTTC.

The chain employs TRBV15 and TRBJ1-6, with TRBD1 matching 11 bases. Germline V gene lookup returns CDR1 LNHNV and CDR2 YYDKDF (reference sequence). Unmatched junction bases numbered 3, after V lost 2 bases and J lost 6 bases. This CDR3 comprises 16 residues. The CDR3 sequence: CATSRRGTGGNSPLHF. In DNA form, the CDR3 reads TGTGCCACCAGCAGACGGGGGACAGGGGGTAATTCACCCCTCCACTTT.